This T cell receptor (beta chain) was sequenced for a study of blood T cell repertoires in COVID-19. This CDR3 is 12 amino acids long. The ends were cut back, 4 bases at V and 6 bases at J, with 11 bases in the middle. Germline V gene sequence: CDR1 SGHDT, CDR2 YYEEEE. It was during active infection that Seattle patients were enrolled and then longitudinally followed. How the authors handled the data: Reference gene primers were amplified, and this amplification served to estimate nucleated cell counts. The assay was immunoSEQ multiplex PCR, and TCRdb's table has in-frame clones only and misses some. V and J calls plus clone size are reproduced from that table; the DNA served to infer D and trimming. The profile shows roughly 200,000 clones, about 93% of them singletons.

The source is a man aged 25 to 40 with COVID-19, enrolled during active disease. V is TRBV5-6 and J is TRBJ2-7; perhaps TRBD1 as D (5 bases). Sample: peripheral blood. The CDR3 here is CASSTTGFEQYF. The DNA of the CDR3 is TGTGCCAGCAGCACAACAGGCTTCGAGCAGTACTTC.